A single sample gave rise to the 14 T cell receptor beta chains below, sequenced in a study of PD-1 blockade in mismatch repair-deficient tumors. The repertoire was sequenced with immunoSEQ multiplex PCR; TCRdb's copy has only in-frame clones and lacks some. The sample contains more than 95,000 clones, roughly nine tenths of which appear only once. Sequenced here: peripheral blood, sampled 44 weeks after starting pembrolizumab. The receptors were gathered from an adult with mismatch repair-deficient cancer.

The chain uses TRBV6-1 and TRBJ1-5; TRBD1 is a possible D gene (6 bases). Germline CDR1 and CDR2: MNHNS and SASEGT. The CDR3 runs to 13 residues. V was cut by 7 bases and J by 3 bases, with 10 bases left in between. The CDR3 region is CASKGQLNQPQHF. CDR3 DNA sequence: TGTGCCAGCAAAGGACAGCTCAATCAGCCCCAGCATTTT.

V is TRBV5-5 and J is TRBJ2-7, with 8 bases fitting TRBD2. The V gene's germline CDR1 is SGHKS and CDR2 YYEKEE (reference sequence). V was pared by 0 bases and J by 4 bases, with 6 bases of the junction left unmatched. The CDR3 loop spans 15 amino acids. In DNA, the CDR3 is TGTGCCAGCAGCTTGGTGTCTAGCGGGCGGTACGAGCAGTACTTC. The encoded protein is CASSLVSSGRYEQYF.

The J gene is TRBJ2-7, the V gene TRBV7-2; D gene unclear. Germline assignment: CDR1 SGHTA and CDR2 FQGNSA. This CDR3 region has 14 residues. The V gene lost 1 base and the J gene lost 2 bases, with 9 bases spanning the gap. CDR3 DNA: TGTGCCAGCAGCTTAGGAGGCAGGACCTACGAGCAGTACTTC. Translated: CASSLGGRTYEQYF. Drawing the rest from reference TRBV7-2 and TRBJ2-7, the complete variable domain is GAGVSQSPSNKVTEKGKDVELRCDPISGHTALYWYRQSLGQGLEFLIYFQGNSAPDKSGLPSDRFSAERTGGSVSTLTIQRTQQEDSAVYLCASSLGGRTYEQYFGPGTRLTVT.

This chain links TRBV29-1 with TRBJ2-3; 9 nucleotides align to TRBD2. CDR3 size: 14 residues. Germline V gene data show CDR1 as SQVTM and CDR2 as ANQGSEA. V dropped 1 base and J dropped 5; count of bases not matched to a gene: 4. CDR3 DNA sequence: TGCAGCGTTGAAGGCGGGAGGGCGGTAGATACGCAGTATTTT. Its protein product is CSVEGGRAVDTQYF.

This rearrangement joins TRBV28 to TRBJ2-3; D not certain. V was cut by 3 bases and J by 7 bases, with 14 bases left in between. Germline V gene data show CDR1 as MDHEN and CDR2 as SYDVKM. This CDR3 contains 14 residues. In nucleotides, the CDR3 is TGTGCCAGCAGTTTCGTGGATCCCGATCATACGCAGTATTTT. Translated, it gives CASSFVDPDHTQYF.

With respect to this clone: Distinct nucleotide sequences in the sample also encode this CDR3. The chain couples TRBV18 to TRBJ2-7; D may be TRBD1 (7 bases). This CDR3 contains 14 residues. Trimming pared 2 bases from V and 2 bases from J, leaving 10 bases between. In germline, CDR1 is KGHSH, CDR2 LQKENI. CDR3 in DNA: TGTGCCAGCTCACCAGGCAGGGGGGCCTACGAGCAGTACTTC. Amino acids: CASSPGRGAYEQYF. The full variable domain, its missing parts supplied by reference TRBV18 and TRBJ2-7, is NAGVMQNPRHLVRRRGQEARLRCSPMKGHSHVYWYRQLPEEGLKFMVYLQKENIIDESGMPKERFSAEFPKEGPSILRIQQVVRGDSAAYFCASSPGRGAYEQYFGPGTRLTVT.

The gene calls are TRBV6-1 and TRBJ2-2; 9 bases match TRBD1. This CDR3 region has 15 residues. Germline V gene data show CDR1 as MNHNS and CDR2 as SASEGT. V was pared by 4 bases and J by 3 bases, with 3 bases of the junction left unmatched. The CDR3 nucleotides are TGTGCCAGCAGTGCTACAGGGGGCTACACCGGGGAGCTGTTTTTT. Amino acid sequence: CASSATGGYTGELFF.

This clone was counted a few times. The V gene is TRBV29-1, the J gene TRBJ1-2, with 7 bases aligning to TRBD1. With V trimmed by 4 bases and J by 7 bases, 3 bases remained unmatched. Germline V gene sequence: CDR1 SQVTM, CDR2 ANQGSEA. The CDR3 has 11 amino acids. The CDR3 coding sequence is TGCAGCGTTGTAGGGGGCCGTGGCTACACCTTC. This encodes CSVVGGRGYTF.

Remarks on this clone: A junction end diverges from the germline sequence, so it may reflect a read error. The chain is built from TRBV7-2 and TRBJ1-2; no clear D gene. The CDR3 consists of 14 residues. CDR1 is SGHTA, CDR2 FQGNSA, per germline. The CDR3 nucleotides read TGTGCCAGCGGCTTCAATCGTAGGATCTATGGCTACACCTTC. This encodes CASGFNRRIYGYTF. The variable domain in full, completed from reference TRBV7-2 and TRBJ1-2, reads GAGVSQSPSNKVTEKGKDVELRCDPISGHTALYWYRQSLGQGLEFLIYFQGNSAPDKSGLPSDRFSAERTGGSVSTLTIQRTQQEDSAVYLCASGFNRRIYGYTFGSGTRLTVV.

CDR3 in DNA: TGTGCCAGCAGCGTACTAGCCCCCGTGGGGGGTGAGCAGTTCTTC. Amino acid sequence: CASSVLAPVGGEQFF. The gene calls are TRBV9 and TRBJ2-1, with D perhaps TRBD2 (6 bases). The CDR3 spans 15 residues. CDR1 and CDR2 from the germline V gene are SGDLS and YYNGEE. V lost 1 base, J lost 9 bases, and 17 bases lay in between.

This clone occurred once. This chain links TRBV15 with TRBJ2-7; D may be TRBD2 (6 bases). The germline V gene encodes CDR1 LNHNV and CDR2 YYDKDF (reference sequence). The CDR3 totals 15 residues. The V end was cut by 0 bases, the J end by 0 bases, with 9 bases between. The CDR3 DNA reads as TGTGCCACCAGCAGAGATTCTAGCGACTCCTACGAGCAGTACTTC. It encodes CATSRDSSDSYEQYF.

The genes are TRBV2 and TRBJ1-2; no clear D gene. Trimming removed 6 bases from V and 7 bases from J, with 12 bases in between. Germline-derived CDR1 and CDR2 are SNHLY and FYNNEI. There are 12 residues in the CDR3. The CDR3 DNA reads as TGTGCCAGCAGAACCCGCGGTGTTGGCTACACCTTC. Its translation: CASRTRGVGYTF.

CDR3 residues: CASSQPLSGNTIYF. The CDR3 nucleotides read TGCGCCAGCAGCCAACCCCTCTCTGGAAACACCATATATTTT. This chain uses TRBV4-3 with TRBJ1-3; D is unclear. CDR3 length: 14 amino acids. Germline CDR1 LGHNA, CDR2 YSLEER. The V end was cut by 2 bases, the J end by 0 bases, with 5 bases between.

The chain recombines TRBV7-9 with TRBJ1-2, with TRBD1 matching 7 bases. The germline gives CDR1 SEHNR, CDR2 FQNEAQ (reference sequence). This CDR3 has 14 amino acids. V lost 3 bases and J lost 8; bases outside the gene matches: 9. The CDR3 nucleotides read TGTGCCAGCAGCTTTGAGACAGGGAGAGAAGGCTACACCTTC. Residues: CASSFETGREGYTF.